Listed below are T cell receptor beta chains from one sample, sequenced in a study of T cells in Graves' hyperthyroidism and ophthalmopathy. TCRdb processed the multiplex PCR reads anew with MiXCR; each CDR3 protein has one entry. The table has 400,000 to 500,000 distinct CDR3 sequences, roughly 15% seen once. The sample consisted of blood. The receptors were sampled from a man aged 18 to 30 with Graves' ophthalmopathy. Both conserved end residues are part of each CDR3. D genes are given only for firm matches. A clone size is listed for some rows: how often the clone was seen (once, few, many), or a class if it is expanded.

TRBD1 TRBJ1-6 few TRBV7-9 14 TGTGCCAGCAGCTTACCTCACAGGGGCTCACCCCTCCACTTT CASSLPHRGSPLHF
. TRBJ2-1 . TRBV12-3/TRBV12-4 15 TGTGCCAGCAGTTATGTGAGCGGGTACACCAATGAGCAGTTCTTC CASSYVSGYTNEQFF
. TRBJ2-7 few TRBV7-3 14 TGTGCCAGCAGTGACTCTCAACTCTCCTACGAGCAGTACTTC CASSDSQLSYEQYF
TRBD1 TRBJ2-5 many TRBV2 13 TGTGCCAGCGGGGACAGGGGGCTGGAGACCCAGTACTTC CASGDRGLETQYF
TRBD1 TRBJ2-7 many TRBV5-1 13 TGCGCCAGCAGGGGACAGGGAATCTACGAGCAGTACTTC CASRGQGIYEQYF
. TRBJ1-1 . TRBV19 14 TGTGCCAGTAGTCATGCCGGCGGGGAGACTGAAGCTTTCTTT CASSHAGGETEAFF
. TRBJ2-7 many TRBV20-1 16 TGCAGTGCTAGGGAGAATCCGGGACTCAGTTCCTACGAGCAGTACTTC CSARENPGLSSYEQYF
. TRBJ1-2 many TRBV30 13 TGTGCCTGGAGTGAGGACAGCAACTATGGCTACACCTTC CAWSEDSNYGYTF
. TRBJ2-7 many TRBV28 14 TGTGCCAGCAGTTATACAGGGAACGTCTACGAGCAGTACTTC CASSYTGNVYEQYF
. TRBJ1-2 . TRBV30 13 TGTGCCTGCCCTAGGGCAGGGCCGTATGGCTACACCTTC CACPRAGPYGYTF
TRBD1 TRBJ2-7 many TRBV2 14 TGTGCCAGCAGTGTGGGACAGGGGGCTAACGAGCAGTACTTC CASSVGQGANEQYF
. TRBJ1-1 many TRBV11-2 12 TGTGCCAGCAGCTTACAGGTCTCTGAAGCTTTCTTT CASSLQVSEAFF
TRBD1 TRBJ1-6 . TRBV9 15 TGTGTCAGCAGCGCGGAGACAGGGATCGGTTCACCCCTCCACTTT CVSSAETGIGSPLHF
TRBD2 TRBJ2-7 few TRBV5-6 15 TGTGCCAGCAGCATGGGACTAGCGGGAGTTCGGGAGCAGTACTTC CASSMGLAGVREQYF
. TRBJ1-5 . TRBV15 14 TGTGCCACCAGCAGGGGGGGTAGCAATCAGCCCCAGCATTTT CATSRGGSNQPQHF
. TRBJ1-1 many TRBV2 15 TGTGCCAGCAGTCAGCAGGGGCCGGGGGGCACTGAAGCTTTCTTT CASSQQGPGGTEAFF
TRBD2 TRBJ2-1 . TRBV20-1 15 TGCAGTGCGCAGCCGCGGGAGGCCTCCTACAATGAGCAGTTCTTC CSAQPREASYNEQFF
TRBD1 TRBJ1-3 many TRBV6-1 15 TGTGCCAGCAGCAACCCCCGGACAGGGTGGAACACCATATATTTT CASSNPRTGWNTIYF
TRBD1 TRBJ2-7 many TRBV5-1 16 TGCGCCAGCAGCCTTGGGTGGGGGACAGAGACCTACGAGCAGTACTTC CASSLGWGTETYEQYF
TRBD1 TRBJ2-1 many TRBV5-1 16 TGCGCCAGCAGCCCGAGACAGGGGAGCTCCTACAATGAGCAGTTCTTC CASSPRQGSSYNEQFF
. TRBJ1-1 many TRBV11-2 13 TGTGCCAGCAGCTTAGGGGGCCTCACTGAAGCTTTCTTT CASSLGGLTEAFF
. TRBJ1-1 few TRBV19 13 TGTGCCAGTAGTCTAGGGCCGAGGGCTGAAGCTTTCTTT CASSLGPRAEAFF
. TRBJ2-2 . TRBV19 14 TGTGCCAGTAAGAAAGGGGCGAACACCGGGGAGCTGTTTTTT CASKKGANTGELFF
. TRBJ1-1 many TRBV11-3 11 TGTGCCAGCAGCTTTGACACTGAAGCTTTCTTT CASSFDTEAFF
. TRBJ2-5 many TRBV24-1 14 TGTGCCACCAGTGACCCCGCGGTTCAAGAGACCCAGTACTTC CATSDPAVQETQYF
TRBD1 TRBJ1-1 . TRBV20-1 12 TGCAGTGCTGGGACAGGGGGCACTGAAGCTTCCTTT CSAGTGGTEASF
TRBD2 TRBJ2-1 many TRBV10-3 15 TGTGCCATCAGTCTAGCGGGGGGGCCAGGGAATGAGCAGTTCTTC CAISLAGGPGNEQFF
. TRBJ1-2 . TRBV24-1 13 TGTGCCACCAGTGATTGGCCCAACTATGGCTACACCTTC CATSDWPNYGYTF
. TRBJ2-1 many TRBV4-1 15 TGCGCCAGCAGCCATCGCCCTAGCGAGAACAATGAGCAGTTCTTC CASSHRPSENNEQFF
TRBD2 TRBJ2-1 many TRBV29-1 15 TGCAGCGTCACCCCTACTAGCGGGGGGAACAATGAGCAGTTCTTC CSVTPTSGGNNEQFF
. TRBJ1-1 . TRBV7-3 14 TGTGCCAGCGCAAGGGAGCCTCGGAACACTGAAGCTTTCTTT CASAREPRNTEAFF
. TRBJ2-2 . TRBV4-2 16 TGTGCCAGCAGCCATCCCGGGGGGCTGAACACCGGGGAGCTGTTTTTT CASSHPGGLNTGELFF
. TRBJ1-1 many TRBV6-1 13 TGTGCCAGCAGGCGGACAGTGAACACTGAAGCTTTCTTT CASRRTVNTEAFF
. TRBJ1-1 many TRBV4-1 17 TGCGCCAGCAGCCAAGATGGGGGCAGGGTGGGGAACACTGAAGCTTTCTTT CASSQDGGRVGNTEAFF
TRBD2 TRBJ2-4 few TRBV7-2 16 TGCGCCAGCAGCCAAGATTCTAGCGGGGGGGCACGTACTCAGTACTTC CASSQDSSGGARTQYF
. TRBJ1-6 many TRBV27 14 TGTGCCAGCCAACCGGGGTCCTATAATTCACCCCTCCACTTT CASQPGSYNSPLHF
TRBD1 TRBJ1-1 . TRBV10-2 17 TGCGCCAGCAGTGACCGGACAGGGTTCGCGCAGGACACTGAAGCTTTCTTT CASSDRTGFAQDTEAFF
. TRBJ2-7 . TRBV4-2 16 TGTGCCAGCTCACCACTTCCAGGGTCTAGGACCTACGAGCAGTACTTC CASSPLPGSRTYEQYF
. TRBJ2-3 few TRBV24-1 14 TGTGCCACCAGTGATTTGGGGTTAGGCGGGGCGCAGTATTTT CATSDLGLGGAQYF
. TRBJ2-3 . TRBV4-1 16 TGCGCCAGCAGCCGCGGGGGACAGACCCCCTCAGATACGCAGTATTTT CASSRGGQTPSDTQYF
. TRBJ2-1 . TRBV18 19 TGTGCCAGCTCACCGTCCAGTAAGAGGGGGGGCCTTATGGTCAATGAGCAGTTCTTC CASSPSSKRGGLMVNEQFF
TRBD2 TRBJ2-1 many TRBV3-1 16 TGTGCCAGCAGCCCCGAAGCCAGCGGGAGGAGGGATGAGCAGTTCTTC CASSPEASGRRDEQFF
. TRBJ2-2 many TRBV24-1 14 TGTGCCACCAGTGAGAGAATGAACACCGGGGAGCTGTTTTTT CATSERMNTGELFF
. TRBJ1-2 many TRBV7-2 14 TGTGCCAGCAGCCCAAAGACCTCTAACTATGGCTACACCTTC CASSPKTSNYGYTF
. TRBJ2-4 few TRBV7-9 14 TGTGCCAGCAGCTTAAGAGCGAGCGTGGACATTCAGTACTTC CASSLRASVDIQYF
. TRBJ2-5 few TRBV6-2/TRBV6-3 17 TGTGCCAGCAGTTACGGGGTCGGACGGAATCACCAAGAGACCCAGTACTTC CASSYGVGRNHQETQYF
. TRBJ2-7 . TRBV5-6 14 TGTGCCAGCAGCCTAGGACGGTACTCCTACGAGCAGTACTTC CASSLGRYSYEQYF
. TRBJ2-7 many TRBV5-1 13 TGCGCCAGCAGCTTGGAGGGCGAGCCGCAGCAGTACTTC CASSLEGEPQQYF
TRBD1 TRBJ1-5 few TRBV19 13 TGTGCCAGTAGCGACAGGGTAAATCAGCCCCAGCATTTT CASSDRVNQPQHF
. TRBJ2-1 few TRBV9 17 TGTGCCAGCAGCGTAGGGGATGGGACCTCCTCGCACAATGAGCAGTTCTTC CASSVGDGTSSHNEQFF
. TRBJ1-1 many TRBV4-1 15 TGCGCCAGCAGCCAAGCCAGGGTATTGGGTACTGAAGCTTTCTTT CASSQARVLGTEAFF
. TRBJ1-3 few TRBV30 14 TGTGCCTGGGGAACGGGGTCCTCTGGAAACACCATATATTTT CAWGTGSSGNTIYF